This T cell receptor (beta chain) was documented in a study of early T cells in non-severe SARS-CoV-2 infection. Tagging with unique molecular identifiers was applied to individual cDNA molecules. TCRdb itself ran the 5' RACE reads through MiXCR, one entry per CDR3 protein. This sample has approximately 65,000 distinct CDR3 sequences, with 11% found just once. This clonotype has just a few counts. This TCR was recovered from an adult who was a healthcare worker with PCR-confirmed SARS-CoV-2 infection or an uninfected control (not recorded which). Sequenced here: whole blood, sampled at baseline.

The CDR3 spells CASSLATPLNRGGNTEAFF. CDR3 nucleotide sequence: TGTGCCAGCAGCTTAGCCACCCCATTAAACAGGGGAGGGAACACTGAAGCTTTCTTT. The chain uses TRBV7-6 and TRBJ1-1; TRBD1 matches at 7 bases. CDR1 and CDR2 (germline): SGHVS, FNYEAQ. CDR3 size: 19 residues. J lost 1 base, V lost 0 bases, and 14 bases had no gene match.